This record concerns one T cell receptor (beta chain) sequence. It has no known antigen specificity. There are no base qualities to consult, and no much larger clone falls within one base. The method was the immunoSEQ multiplex PCR assay. For the multiplex PCR, a mixture combining 60 forward primers for TCR Vbeta segments and 13 reverse primers for TCR Jbeta segments was used. Amplification of the CDR3 region of rearranged TCR beta genes was performed with a multiplex PCR assay on genomic DNA. Amplified TCR beta libraries were sequenced as 87-base-pair reads on the Illumina HiSeq System. Processing in the source paper ran as follows. Across the roughly 600 repertoires, a later analysis counted 80 million or so unique TCR beta chains, roughly 11 million of which were shared by at least two donors. Raw reads were error-corrected and collapsed into unique sequences by a nearest-neighbor algorithm in which closely related sequences were merged to remove PCR and sequencing errors. V, D and J gene segments were assigned by aligning CDR3 sequences to IMGT reference sequences. For a sequence to be retained, a match of at least six nucleotides was required to both a V gene segment and a J gene segment. Rearrangements were classified as productive when the CDR3 lacked stop codons and remained in frame with V and J, and all other rearrangements were classified as non-productive. Following IMGT convention, CDR3 was defined as the stretch from the second conserved V-encoded cysteine up to the conserved J-encoded phenylalanine. The earlier analysis of some 580 of the donors excluded any sequence lacking an unambiguous match to a single V gene segment. An earlier analysis of under 750 of the donors called V segments functional above 56.7% productive rearrangements and segregating when the between-donor standard deviation exceeded 5%. To diagnose cytomegalovirus status from the catalog of TCR beta chain sequences, a statistical classification framework was built. In a later analysis, V and J genes were assigned by comparing TCR nucleotide sequences against IMGT/GENE-DB human TR gene sequences. Using the TCRdist pipeline, a later analysis assigned CDR3 sequences along with most-parsimonious VDJ recombination scenarios. In a later analysis, each TCR beta chain was defined by its CDR3 amino acid sequence together with its V-gene family, and reads without a unique V-gene family were excluded. In a later analysis, 450 to 600 highly shared, low-generation-probability nucleotide sequences were removed to address suspected cross-contamination and a sequencing artifact. A later analysis calculated a clonal expansion index for each public chain from normalized within-repertoire ranks of inferred template counts. In a later analysis, generation probabilities were computed using a VDJ recombination model fitted to out-of-frame rearrangements, and the results were checked against IGoR. In a later analysis, hypergeometric tests were used to score TCR-TCR, TCR-HLA and TCR-CMV co-occurrence, with a repertoire-size bias correction applied to TCR pairs. A later analysis estimated false discovery rates by permuting HLA or CMV assignments 20 times. In a later analysis, co-occurring TCRs were grouped with DBSCAN, and TCRdist sequence similarity was added when clustering was performed within HLA-allele-positive subsets. Co-occurrence clustering excluded repertoires with fewer than 30,000 or more than 120,000 public chains, plus five with anomalous nucleotide sharing. TCRdb mirrors the immuneACCESS table, restricted to in-frame sequences. Some clones are absent from its copies; in checked studies, under half trace to an unresolved V gene, and the reason for the others is unknown. The V and J calls and clone size were taken over from that table, and D and trimming were inferred from the DNA. In all, the sample holds more than 95,000 clones, and around 76% of those were seen once. 15% to 20% of the sample comes from the top ten.

The data derive from a study of cytomegalovirus exposure and HLA in healthy donors (dated by TCRdb to about 2017). About the full investigation: According to an earlier analysis of a few hundred of the donors, about 179 million T cells yielded 100 million or so unique TCR beta sequences and about 300 Gb of sequence data. In a later genetic analysis, genome-wide SNP genotypes for about 60% of the 666 donors were used, and that subset was treated as a discovery cohort. In an earlier analysis of more than 550 of the donors, high-throughput TCR beta sequencing was used to judge whether each TCR beta V gene segment behaved as functional or pseudogenic. In the later analysis, no new phenotypic data were used to find candidate immune exposures; instead, reliance was placed on TCR beta sequences and their occurrence across donors. High-throughput TCR immunosequencing, statistical association of individual TCRs with disease status, and machine learning were combined to predict cytomegalovirus infection status. The number of typed donors differed by locus: 629-630 for A, B, C, DRB1 and DQB1; roughly 510 for DQA1; roughly 600 for DPA1; and roughly 450 for DPB1. A later analysis re-analyzed previously published TCR beta repertoires from 500 to 700 donors and added high-resolution HLA genotyping to study TCR occurrence patterns. A separate validation cohort of 100 to 150 different subjects was used in addition to the roughly 670-subject first cohort. An early release covering about 600 HLA-typed donors comprised approximately 290 gigabases of sequencing data and tens of millions of unique TCR sequences. The T cell repertoires of roughly 660 subjects were profiled by immunosequencing and related to cytomegalovirus serostatus. Every discovery cohort repertoire had been produced on one sequencing platform. Donor age, sex, ethnicity and CMV serostatus were collected together with the repertoire data. A few DR-DQ haplotypes were treated as single units for association and clustering because of strong linkage in the cohort. Among some 400 genotyped donors of the cohort, an average of approximately 240,000 unique TCR beta nucleotide sequences was sequenced per donor, of which 15% to 20% were non-productive. The study aimed to test whether signatures of past pathogen exposure could be identified by cataloging public T cell receptors. HLA typing included class I and class II loci at four-digit resolution. Of the roughly 400 genotyped donors, about 80% fell in the genetic ancestry cluster associated with self-reported Caucasian donors.

Measured from the cysteine to the phenylalanine, the CDR3 is 16 residues long. Solely the CDR3 DNA is kept, with 48 bases framed from the first base. V is reduced by 4 bases and J by 2 bases, leaving a spacing of 19 bases between them. The germline V gene supplies CDR1 SGHDT and CDR2 YYEEEE. The cohort comprised some 680 healthy bone marrow donors. Cohort members were all nominally healthy when sampled, although unrecorded immune exposures were likely present. The donor tested CMV seropositive, placing the donor among the approximately 290 seropositive members of the cohort. A peripheral blood sample was collected from each donor, and TCR beta sequencing was performed on peripheral blood mononuclear cells. The Qiagen DNeasy Blood Extraction Kit was used to extract genomic DNA from the blood cell samples. The investigation overall reported the following: In an earlier analysis of 450 to 750 of the donors, most TCR beta V segments appeared in productive rearrangements about 87% or about 30% of the time, broadly matching IMGT annotations. In a later analysis, TCR association rates were found to vary across HLA loci, with the most associated TCRs seen for DRB1 alleles and the fewest for HLA-C alleles. In a later analysis, around 15,000 TCR beta sequences were associated with specific HLA alleles at a false discovery rate of 0.05. The cohort was sequenced for TCR beta chains only, and without alpha or paired-chain data the features that could be detected were limited. Because the 87-base-pair reads could not distinguish some IMGT-functional V segments, including TRBV6-2 and TRBV6-3, those segments were excluded. Compared with the roughly 710-donor mean, donors in an Asian-associated ancestry cluster had fewer N-insertions in productive TCRs, according to a later genetic analysis. CMV serostatus was the only immune exposure information available for the cohort. According to the authors, the approach could potentially be generalized to other disease states and immunological phenotypes. The presence/absence analyses assumed that sequencing depth was roughly uniform across donors, and that assumption may not be true. Several of the top co-occurrence clusters appeared to be linked to parvovirus B19, influenza, CMV and Epstein-Barr virus, according to a later analysis. Linkage disequilibrium might explain the correlated functional status among segregating V segments, but an unknown experimental factor could not be excluded. In both the original and validation cohorts, the classifier was reported to diagnose cytomegalovirus status with high specificity and sensitivity. Compared with equally common non-associated chains, HLA-associated TCR beta chains in a later analysis were more clonally expanded and had lower generation probabilities. According to a later analysis, most CMV-associated TCR beta chains appeared to be HLA-restricted, and the HLA associations seemed to be driven largely by CMV exposure. In the study, around 160 TCR beta chains were listed as associated with cytomegalovirus. In vitro tests confirmed that a few of the cytomegalovirus-associated TCR beta chains recognize cytomegalovirus antigens. Because HLA typing was unavailable for some donors at each locus, only the typed subset was used in association tests. About 15 rarely observed V segments, including chromosome 9 orphons, were excluded from the earlier analysis of some 590 of the donors because counts were too low. Assigning TCR associations to individual alleles was difficult when HLA alleles, especially DR and DQ, strongly co-occurred. A further reported finding was that TCR beta sequences accurately predicted the HLA-A and HLA-B alleles for most subjects in the first cohort. A group of highly shared sequence variants was considered likely to be a technical artifact of the sequencing pipeline. A later genetic analysis associated a missense DCLRE1C variant with V-gene and J-gene trimming of TCR beta chains, and an independent cohort replicated the association. While some public TCRs were present in many individuals, most TCR sequences turned up only very rarely across donors.

The TCR sequence derives from a man in his fifties or sixties in good health and CMV-seropositive. The specimen was PBMCs. The chain employs TRBV5-6 and TRBJ2-7; a tentative D call is TRBD2 (6 bases match). Read as DNA, the sequence is TGTGCCAGCAGCCCCGCCAGCGGGTTCTCCCCCTACGAGCAGTACTTC. This translates into CASSPASGFSPYEQYF.